The present TCR beta chain was sequenced within a study of T cells of healthy individuals. TCRdb reprocessed the 5' RACE reads with MiXCR, giving one entry per CDR3 protein. The sample includes about 40,000 distinct CDR3 sequences, around 4.5% seen only once; the top ten take about 9%. This CDR3 comprises 13 residues. Trimming shortened V by 0 bases and J by 4 bases, and 9 bases separated the two germline ends. Germline-derived CDR1 and CDR2 are DFQATT and SNEGSKA (reference sequence). This clonotype was counted at least ten times. The TCR sequence derives from a human donor in good health. The chain carries TRBV20-1 and TRBJ2-5, with D maybe TRBD2 (6 bases). The CDR3 loop reads CSAREGGLETQYF. The DNA for the CDR3 is TGCAGTGCTAGAGAGGGGGGATTAGAGACCCAGTACTTC.